The sequence of this T cell receptor (beta chain) was determined in a study of technical replicates of blood from a few donors. Assay used: immunoSEQ multiplex PCR; TCRdb lists only in-frame clones, some missing. The data contain about 80,000 clones, under 99% of them seen just once; the ten biggest clones take up around 0.2%. This TCR was sampled from a human donor in good health. The sequencing sample was made of T cells isolated from PBMCs.

In nucleotides, the CDR3 is TGTGCCAGTAGTATCCCCGGGACTCGAGGGAACACCGGGGAGCTGTTTTTT. As protein: CASSIPGTRGNTGELFF. V is TRBV19 and J is TRBJ2-2; D perhaps matches TRBD2 (6 bases). The CDR3 sequence is 17 residues long. Trimming pared 3 bases from V and 1 base from J, leaving 15 bases between. Germline CDR1 and CDR2: LNHDA and SQIVND (reference sequence).